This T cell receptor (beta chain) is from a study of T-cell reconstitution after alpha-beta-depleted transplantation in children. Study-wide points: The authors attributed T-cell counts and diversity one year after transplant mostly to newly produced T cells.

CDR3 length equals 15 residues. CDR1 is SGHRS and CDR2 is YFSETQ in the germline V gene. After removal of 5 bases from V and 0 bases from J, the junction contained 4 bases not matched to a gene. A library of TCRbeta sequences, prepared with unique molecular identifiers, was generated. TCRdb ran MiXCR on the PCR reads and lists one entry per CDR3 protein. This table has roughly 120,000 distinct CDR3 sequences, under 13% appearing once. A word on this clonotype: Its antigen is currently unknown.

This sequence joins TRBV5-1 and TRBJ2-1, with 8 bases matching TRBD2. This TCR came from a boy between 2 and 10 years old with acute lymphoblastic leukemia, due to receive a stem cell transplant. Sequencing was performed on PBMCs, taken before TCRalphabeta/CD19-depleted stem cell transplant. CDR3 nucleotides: TGCGCCAGCAGGGAGGGGACTAGCTCCTACAATGAGCAGTTCTTC. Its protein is CASREGTSSYNEQFF.